These 18 T cell receptor beta chains share one sample of origin, sequenced in a study of shared clonotypes between healthy human individuals. The assay was immunoSEQ multiplex PCR, and TCRdb's table has in-frame clones only and misses some. The sample has some 2,100,000 clones, 95% seen once. The sample consisted of naive CD4+ T cells sorted from blood. Subset: CD45RA+ positively selected. All receptors derive from a man aged 18 to 29 in good health.

The chain combines TRBV11-3 with TRBJ1-5; D gene uncertain. Germline V gene data show CDR1 as SGHNT and CDR2 as YENEEA. The CDR3 spans 13 residues. Trimming removed 3 bases from V and 9 bases from J, with 12 bases in between. CDR3 in amino acids: CASSFFPPRPQHF. In DNA, the CDR3 is TGTGCCAGCAGCTTTTTTCCACCAAGGCCCCAGCATTTT.

The chain combines TRBV4-3 with TRBJ2-5; 11 nucleotides align to TRBD2. Germline loops: CDR1 LGHNA, CDR2 YSLEER. The CDR3 length is 15 residues. Trimming took 4 bases from V and 4 from J; bases not matched to a gene: 5. The CDR3 sequence is CASSPLAGGGETQYF. For the CDR3, the DNA is TGCGCCAGCAGCCCCTTAGCGGGAGGGGGAGAGACCCAGTACTTC.

The chain's CDR3 is CASSAEGTGELFF. CDR3 nucleotides: TGTGCCAGCAGCGCTGAAGGGACCGGGGAGCTGTTTTTT. The chain combines TRBV6-1 with TRBJ2-2; D is ambiguous. Germline CDR1 reads MNHNS; CDR2 reads SASEGT. There are 13 residues in the CDR3. Trimming removed 6 bases at V and 5 bases at J, with 10 bases between.

The genes are TRBV6-5 and TRBJ1-2; 8 bases map to TRBD1. This CDR3 is 14 amino acids long. The ends lost 5 bases at V and 8 bases at J; junction bases unmatched: 10. Germline assignment: CDR1 MNHEY and CDR2 SVGAGI. The CDR3 nucleotides read TGTGCCAGCAGTCCCGGACAGGGTAGGAGAGGCTACACCTTC. As protein: CASSPGQGRRGYTF.

The chain employs TRBV30 and TRBJ2-7, with D maybe TRBD2 (6 bases). CDR3 length: 15 residues. V gave up 0 bases and J gave up 3 bases, with 15 bases separating them. The germline V gene has CDR1 GTSNPN and CDR2 SVGIG (reference sequence). The DNA for the CDR3 is TGTGCCTGGAGTGTACGGGGGTCGCGGGGCTACGAGCAGTACTTC. Translating gives CAWSVRGSRGYEQYF.

The CDR3 nucleotides read TGTGCCAGCAGTTACCCGGGGAACTATGGCTACACCTTC. Its translation: CASSYPGNYGYTF. V is TRBV6-6 and J is TRBJ1-2; D is unclear. Trimming shortened V by 2 bases and J by 2 bases, and 6 bases separated the two germline ends. Germline CDR1 is MNHNY and CDR2 is SVGAGI (reference sequence). The CDR3 totals 13 residues.

With respect to this clone: This sample also contains other DNA sequences that code for the same CDR3. This sequence joins TRBV18 and TRBJ2-3, with a tentative D call TRBD1 (5 bases). This CDR3 has 13 residues. Trimming took 3 bases from V and 4 from J, leaving 8 bases between them. Per the germline V gene, CDR1 is KGHSH and CDR2 is LQKENI. In nucleotides, the CDR3 is TGTGCCAGCTCACCTCAAGGGGCAGATACGCAGTATTTT. It yields the protein CASSPQGADTQYF.

The chain combines TRBV27 with TRBJ2-7, with 14 bases that match TRBD2. The germline gives CDR1 MNHEY, CDR2 SMNVEV (reference sequence). The CDR3 extends over 15 amino acids. With V trimmed by 5 bases and J by 4 bases, 4 bases remained unmatched. This CDR3 reads CASSLGTSGGYEQYF. Written as DNA, the CDR3 is TGTGCCAGCAGTCTGGGGACTAGCGGGGGATACGAGCAGTACTTC.

This clone has more than one count but fewer than ten. V and J are TRBV2 and TRBJ1-2, with 9 bases matching TRBD1. V lost 3 bases to trimming and J lost 4 bases; unmatched junction nucleotides: 6. There are 15 residues in the CDR3. The germline gives CDR1 SNHLY, CDR2 FYNNEI. In nucleotides, the CDR3 is TGTGCCAGCAGTGACGGGGACAGGGAACCCTATGGCTACACCTTC. This translates into CASSDGDREPYGYTF.

The V call is TRBV30, the J call TRBJ2-3, with 10 bases fitting TRBD2. Germline V lookup: CDR1 GTSNPN, CDR2 SVGIG (reference sequence). V was clipped by 0 bases and J by 5 bases; unmatched bases: 2. This CDR3 has 14 residues. The CDR3 spells CAWSVSGGVDTQYF. CDR3 nucleotide sequence: TGTGCCTGGAGTGTAAGCGGGGGGGTAGATACGCAGTATTTT.

The gene calls are TRBV5-6 and TRBJ1-5; 7 bases line up with TRBD1. CDR1 and CDR2 (germline): SGHDT, YYEEEE. The CDR3 has 16 amino acids. V was pared by 0 bases and J by 1 base, with 4 bases of the junction left unmatched. The CDR3 bases are TGTGCCAGCAGCTTGGACAGGGGCCTAAGCAATCAGCCCCAGCATTTT. Translating gives CASSLDRGLSNQPQHF.

The chain carries TRBV7-8 and TRBJ2-3, with 9 bases lining up with TRBD2. Per the germline V gene, CDR1 is SGHVS and CDR2 is FQNEAQ. V shed 7 bases and J 5 bases; nucleotides not matched to a gene: 19. The CDR3 is 18 residues long. CDR3 sequence reads: CASTAGGRRESSKDTQYF. CDR3 nucleotides: TGTGCCAGCACCGCGGGGGGGAGGCGGGAGAGTTCAAAAGATACGCAGTATTTT.

Details on this clone: Other DNA sequences from this sample encode an identical CDR3 as well. The chain combines TRBV11-2 with TRBJ2-2; no clear D gene. Per germline, CDR1 SGHAT and CDR2 FQNNGV. CDR3 length: 13 residues. V dropped 3 bases and J dropped 4 bases, with 6 bases sitting between them. In nucleotides, the CDR3 is TGTGCCAGCAGCTTTAGAGGCACCGGGGAGCTGTTTTTT. Residues: CASSFRGTGELFF.

About this clone itself: This CDR3 is also generated by other DNA sequences in the sample. The chain is built from TRBV30 and TRBJ1-2; 8 nucleotides align to TRBD1. Trimming cost V 2 bases and J 5 bases; bases outside gene matches: 10. The CDR3 contains 15 residues. Germline V gives CDR1 GTSNPN, CDR2 SVGIG (reference sequence). The CDR3 loop is CAWSFSTGGRYGYTF. The CDR3 region has the DNA TGTGCCTGGAGTTTCTCAACAGGGGGTCGTTATGGCTACACCTTC. Full variable domain (rest looked up from reference TRBV30 and TRBJ1-2): SQTIHQWPATLVQPVGSPLSLECTVEGTSNPNLYWYRQAAGRGLQLLFYSVGIGQISSEVPQNLSASRPQDRQFILSSKKLLLSDSGFYLCAWSFSTGGRYGYTFGSGTRLTVV.

This clone was observed once. This sequence joins TRBV15 and TRBJ2-2; D might be TRBD2 (5 bases). Between the trimmed V and J ends, which lost 1 base and 4 bases, there was a span of 19 bases. Germline values: CDR1 LNHNV, CDR2 YYDKDF (reference sequence). CDR3 length: 18 amino acids. The CDR3 coding sequence is TGTGCCACCAGCAGAGCCGTGGTCGGGAAGGGTTTCACCGGGGAGCTGTTTTTT. It specifies CATSRAVVGKGFTGELFF. Filled out from reference TRBV15 and TRBJ2-2, the complete variable domain reads DAMVIQNPRYQVTQFGKPVTLSCSQTLNHNVMYWYQQKSSQAPKLLFHYYDKDFNNEADTPDNFQSRRPNTSFCFLDIRSPGLGDTAMYLCATSRAVVGKGFTGELFFGEGSRLTVL.

This chain links TRBV5-4 with TRBJ2-7; D may be TRBD1 (6 bases). The germline gives CDR1 SGHNT, CDR2 YYREEE (reference sequence). V lost 6 bases and J lost 0, with 10 bases in between. CDR3 length equals 13 residues. The chain's CDR3 is CASTLTGSYEQYF. CDR3 in DNA: TGTGCCAGCACCCTGACAGGCTCCTACGAGCAGTACTTC.

The chain joins TRBV5-6 to TRBJ2-7; 11 bases are a match to TRBD2. The CDR3 totals 16 residues. Germline lookup yields CDR1 SGHDT and CDR2 YYEEEE. Trimming cost V 3 bases and J 4 bases; bases outside gene matches: 9. The CDR3 sequence is CASSSGLAGALYEQYF. Written as DNA, the CDR3 is TGTGCCAGCAGCTCAGGACTAGCGGGTGCCCTTTACGAGCAGTACTTC.

This chain links TRBV27 with TRBJ1-2; 7 bases map to TRBD1. This CDR3 comprises 14 residues. CDR1 and CDR2 (germline): MNHEY, SMNVEV (reference sequence). Trimming cost V 3 bases and J 8 bases; bases outside gene matches: 9. CDR3 bases: TGTGCCAGCAGTTTCGGTGAGGGGGCAGGGGGCTACACCTTC. Amino acid sequence: CASSFGEGAGGYTF.